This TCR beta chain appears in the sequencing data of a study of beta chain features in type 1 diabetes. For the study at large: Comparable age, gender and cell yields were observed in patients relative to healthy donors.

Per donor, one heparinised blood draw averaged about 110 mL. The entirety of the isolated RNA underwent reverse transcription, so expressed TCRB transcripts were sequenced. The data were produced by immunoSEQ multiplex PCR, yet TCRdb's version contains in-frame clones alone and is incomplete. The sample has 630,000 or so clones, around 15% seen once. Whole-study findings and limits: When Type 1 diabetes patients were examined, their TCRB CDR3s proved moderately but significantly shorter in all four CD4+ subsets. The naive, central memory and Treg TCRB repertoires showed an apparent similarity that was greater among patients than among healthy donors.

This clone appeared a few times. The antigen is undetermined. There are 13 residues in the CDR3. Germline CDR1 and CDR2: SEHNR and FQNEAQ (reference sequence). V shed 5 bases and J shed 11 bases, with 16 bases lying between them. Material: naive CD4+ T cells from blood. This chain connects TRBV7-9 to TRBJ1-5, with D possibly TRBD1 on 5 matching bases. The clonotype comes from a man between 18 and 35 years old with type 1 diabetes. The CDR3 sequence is CASSLGTTMSQHF. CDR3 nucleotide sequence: TGTGCCAGCAGCCTCGGGACCACCATGTCCCAGCATTTT.